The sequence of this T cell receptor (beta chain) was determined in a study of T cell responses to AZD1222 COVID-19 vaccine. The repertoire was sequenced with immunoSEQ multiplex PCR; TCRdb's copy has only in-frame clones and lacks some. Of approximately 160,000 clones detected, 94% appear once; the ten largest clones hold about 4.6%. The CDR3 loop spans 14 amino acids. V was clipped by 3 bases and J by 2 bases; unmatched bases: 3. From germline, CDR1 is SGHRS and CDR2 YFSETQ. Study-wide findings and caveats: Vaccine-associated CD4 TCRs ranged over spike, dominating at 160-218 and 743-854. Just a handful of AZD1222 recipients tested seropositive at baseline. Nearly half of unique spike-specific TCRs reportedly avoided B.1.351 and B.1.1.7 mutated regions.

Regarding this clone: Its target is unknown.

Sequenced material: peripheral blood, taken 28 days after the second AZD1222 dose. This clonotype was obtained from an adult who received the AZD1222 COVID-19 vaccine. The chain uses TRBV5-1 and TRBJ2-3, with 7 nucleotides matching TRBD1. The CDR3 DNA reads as TGCGCCAGCAGCTCGGGACAGCTCACAGATACGCAGTATTTT. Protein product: CASSSGQLTDTQYF.